This T cell receptor beta chain originates from a study of blood T cell repertoires in COVID-19. The table lists this clone with a few counts. Produced via immunoSEQ multiplex PCR; TCRdb's table is partial and in-frame only. The repertoire holds approximately 200,000 clones, roughly 84% seen once, with 4% to 6% in the top ten. The receptor was derived from a woman between 55 and 75 years old who had recovered from COVID-19. The specimen was peripheral blood.

CDR3 in amino acids: CASSQAGLAGSGANVLTF. In nucleotides, the CDR3 is TGTGCCAGCAGCCAAGCGGGACTAGCGGGGTCTGGGGCCAACGTCCTGACTTTC. V usage is TRBV4-2 and J usage is TRBJ2-6; 13 bases map to TRBD2. The CDR3 runs 18 residues. With V trimmed by 1 base and J by 1 base, 1 base remained unmatched. The germline CDR1 and CDR2 sequences are LGHNA and YNFKEQ.